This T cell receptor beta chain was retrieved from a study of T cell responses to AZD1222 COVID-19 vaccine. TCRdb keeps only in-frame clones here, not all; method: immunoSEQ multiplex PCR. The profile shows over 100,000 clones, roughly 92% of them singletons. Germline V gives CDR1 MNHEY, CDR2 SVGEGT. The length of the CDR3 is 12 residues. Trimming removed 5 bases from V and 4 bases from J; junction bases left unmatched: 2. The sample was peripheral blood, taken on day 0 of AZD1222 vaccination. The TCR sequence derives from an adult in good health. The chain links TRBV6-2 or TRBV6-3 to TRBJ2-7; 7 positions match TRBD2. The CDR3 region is CASSGAGYEQYV. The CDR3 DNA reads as TGTGCCAGCAGTGGAGCGGGATACGAGCAGTACGTC.